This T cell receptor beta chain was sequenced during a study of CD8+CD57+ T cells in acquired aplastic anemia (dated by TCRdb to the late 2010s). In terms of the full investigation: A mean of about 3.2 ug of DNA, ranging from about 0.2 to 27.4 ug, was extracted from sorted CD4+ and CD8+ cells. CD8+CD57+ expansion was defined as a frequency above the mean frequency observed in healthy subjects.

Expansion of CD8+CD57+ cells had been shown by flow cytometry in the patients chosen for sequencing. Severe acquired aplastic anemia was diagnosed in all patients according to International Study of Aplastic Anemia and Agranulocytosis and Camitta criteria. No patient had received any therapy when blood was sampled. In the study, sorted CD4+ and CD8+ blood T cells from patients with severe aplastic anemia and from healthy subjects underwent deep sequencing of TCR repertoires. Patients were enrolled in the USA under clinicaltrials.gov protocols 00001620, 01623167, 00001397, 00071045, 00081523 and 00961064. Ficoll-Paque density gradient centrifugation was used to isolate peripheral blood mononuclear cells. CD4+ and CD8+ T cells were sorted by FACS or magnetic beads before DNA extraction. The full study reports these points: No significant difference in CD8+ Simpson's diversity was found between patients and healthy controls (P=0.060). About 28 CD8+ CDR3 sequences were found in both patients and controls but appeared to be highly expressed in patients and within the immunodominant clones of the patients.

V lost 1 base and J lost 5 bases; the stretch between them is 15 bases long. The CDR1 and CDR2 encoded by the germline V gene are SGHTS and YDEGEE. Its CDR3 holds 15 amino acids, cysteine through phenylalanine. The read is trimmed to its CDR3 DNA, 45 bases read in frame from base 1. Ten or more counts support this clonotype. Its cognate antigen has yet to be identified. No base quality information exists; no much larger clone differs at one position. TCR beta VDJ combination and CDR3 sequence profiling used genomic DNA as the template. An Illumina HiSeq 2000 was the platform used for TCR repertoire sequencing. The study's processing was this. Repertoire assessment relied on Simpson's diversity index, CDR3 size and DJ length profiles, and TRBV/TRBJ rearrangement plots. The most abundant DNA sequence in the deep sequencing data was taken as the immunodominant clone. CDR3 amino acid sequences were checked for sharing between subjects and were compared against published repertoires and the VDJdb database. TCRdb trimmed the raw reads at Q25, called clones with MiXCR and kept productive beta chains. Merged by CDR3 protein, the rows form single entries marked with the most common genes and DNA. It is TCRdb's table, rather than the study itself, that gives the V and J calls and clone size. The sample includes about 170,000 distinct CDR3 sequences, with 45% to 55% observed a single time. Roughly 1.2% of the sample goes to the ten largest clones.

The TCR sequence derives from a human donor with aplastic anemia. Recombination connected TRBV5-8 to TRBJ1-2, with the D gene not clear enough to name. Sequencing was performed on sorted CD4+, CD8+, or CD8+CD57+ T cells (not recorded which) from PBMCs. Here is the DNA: TGTGCCAGCAGCTTGTTAGGGAGCGGATATTATGGCTACACCTTC. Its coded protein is CASSLLGSGYYGYTF.